The 21 T cell receptor beta chains in this list originate from one sample, sequenced in a study of OX40 agonist ivuxolimab in advanced cancers. Library preparation employed the immunoSEQ multiplex PCR assay. TCRdb took over this immuneACCESS table, retaining in-frame rearrangements with V and J assigned. Such tables are incomplete; in checked studies, under half of the missing clones stem from an unresolved V gene, and the remainder is unexplained. The sample table shows some 37,000 clones, and roughly 90% are seen once. The ten largest clones represent less than 5% of the sample. Sequenced here: CD4+ or CD8+ T cells sorted from blood, sampled in a trial of the OX40 agonist ivuxolimab. These receptor sequences come from an adult with an advanced solid tumor such as melanoma, head and neck, liver or kidney cancer.

This clone was recorded only once. The chain carries TRBV11-2 and TRBJ2-5; D call uncertain. V was clipped by 4 bases and J by 7 bases, with 16 bases between them. Germline lookup yields CDR1 SGHAT and CDR2 FQNNGV. This CDR3 contains 14 residues. DNA for the CDR3: TGTGCCAGCAGCTCGCGGACCCACCACAGGACCCAGTACTTC. It encodes CASSSRTHHRTQYF.

This clone was counted between two and nine times. J is TRBJ2-2 and V is TRBV18, with a weak D call TRBD1 (6 bases). V dropped 4 bases and J dropped 3 bases, with 12 bases sitting between them. Germline V gene sequence: CDR1 KGHSH, CDR2 LQKENI. The CDR3 contains 15 residues. The CDR3 loop is CASSLSDSYTGELFF. The CDR3 region has the DNA TGTGCCAGCTCACTTTCGGACAGCTACACCGGGGAGCTGTTTTTT.

In its sample, this clone was seen a few times. The gene calls are TRBV4-1 and TRBJ1-5, with D possibly matching TRBD1 (6 bases). The germline V gene has CDR1 MGHRA and CDR2 YSYEKL. Trimming removed 3 bases at V and 3 bases at J, with 18 bases between. The CDR3 spans 17 residues. CDR3 DNA sequence: TGCGCCAGCAGCCATACAGGGAAAGGGTCCATCAATCAGCCCCAGCATTTT. This encodes CASSHTGKGSINQPQHF.

This chain connects TRBV11-3 to TRBJ2-1; D is uncertain. CDR3 length equals 13 residues. V was trimmed by 3 bases and J by 9 bases, leaving 12 bases between them. Germline-derived CDR1 and CDR2 are SGHNT and YENEEA. The CDR3 loop is CASSFLQNGEQFF. CDR3 nucleotide sequence: TGTGCCAGCAGCTTTCTTCAGAACGGTGAGCAGTTCTTC.

This chain links TRBV30 with TRBJ2-7, with D maybe TRBD1 (6 bases). Between the trimmed V and J ends, which lost 5 bases and 4 bases, there was a span of 12 bases. This CDR3 has 12 amino acids. In germline, CDR1 is GTSNPN, CDR2 SVGIG (reference sequence). CDR3: CAWGLRGYEQYF. CDR3 sequence (DNA): TGTGCCTGGGGTCTGAGGGGGTACGAGCAGTACTTC.

A remark on this clone: The junction and the germline gene differ at one end; a read error may be behind it. The V and J genes are TRBV7-9 and TRBJ2-1, with D maybe TRBD2 (5 bases). This CDR3 has 12 residues. The V gene's germline CDR1 is SEHNR and CDR2 FQNEAQ (reference sequence). CDR3 sequence: CASTLGGFEQFF. In DNA, the CDR3 is TGTGCCAGCACCTTAGGCGGGTTTGAGCAGTTCTTC.

J is TRBJ1-6 and V is TRBV9; TRBD1 might be the D (6 bases). The V gene's germline CDR1 is SGDLS and CDR2 YYNGEE. The V and J ends lost 3 bases and 5 bases respectively, with 21 bases between them. The CDR3 contains 18 residues. CDR3 in DNA: TGTGCCAGCAGCGACCCAAGGCTTCGTGGGGGGCATAATTCACCCCTCCACTTT. This translates into CASSDPRLRGGHNSPLHF.

The V call is TRBV9, the J call TRBJ2-5, with D possibly matching TRBD1 (5 bases). Germline CDR1 and CDR2: SGDLS and YYNGEE. The ends were cut back, 0 bases at V and 5 bases at J, with 14 bases in the middle. The CDR3 runs 15 residues. The CDR3 sequence is CASSVAAGWVETQYF. Written as DNA, the CDR3 is TGTGCCAGCAGCGTAGCGGCAGGGTGGGTCGAGACCCAGTACTTC.

The genes are TRBV28 and TRBJ1-6, with TRBD1 matching over 7 bases. Looked up from germline, CDR1 is MDHEN and CDR2 is SYDVKM. The CDR3 covers 14 residues. V lost 6 bases and J lost 5; bases outside the gene matches: 4. CDR3 sequence: CASRDRKNNSPLHF. Written as DNA, the CDR3 is TGTGCCAGCAGGGACAGGAAAAATAATTCACCCCTCCACTTT.

The chain couples TRBV2 to TRBJ1-5, with D tentatively TRBD1 (6 bases). V gave up 4 bases and J gave up 1 base, with 32 bases separating them. The germline gives CDR1 SNHLY, CDR2 FYNNEI. The CDR3 is 22 amino acids. The CDR3 reads CASSAKPLGGFRGYRSNQPQHF. DNA for the CDR3: TGTGCCAGCAGTGCCAAACCCTTAGGGGGATTTAGGGGATATAGAAGCAATCAGCCCCAGCATTTT.

V is TRBV7-8 and J is TRBJ2-7; the D gene is possibly TRBD2 (6 bases). From germline, CDR1 is SGHVS and CDR2 FQNEAQ. The ends were cut back, 5 bases at V and 3 bases at J, with 14 bases in the middle. The CDR3 is 14 residues long. The CDR3 here is CASSRTGDIYEQYF. As DNA, the CDR3 is TGTGCCAGCAGCCGAACGGGAGACATCTACGAGCAGTACTTC.

The chain joins TRBV5-8 to TRBJ2-1; TRBD2 agrees at 9 bases. The CDR3 runs to 14 residues. Germline V lookup: CDR1 SGHTS, CDR2 YDEGEE. V was clipped by 4 bases and J by 5 bases; unmatched bases: 4. The CDR3 region has the DNA TGTGCCAGCAGCCCCATAGCGGGGGACAATGAGCAGTTCTTC. This sequence encodes CASSPIAGDNEQFF.

The V gene is TRBV9, the J gene TRBJ2-3; D is uncertain. The CDR3 has 12 residues. Trimming removed 1 base from V and 4 bases from J, with 4 bases in between. Germline lookup yields CDR1 SGDLS and CDR2 YYNGEE. CDR3 sequence: CASSVTADTQYF. CDR3 sequence (DNA): TGTGCCAGCAGCGTAACCGCAGATACGCAGTATTTT.

This chain links TRBV30 with TRBJ2-7; 10 bases map to TRBD2. Trimming cost V 4 bases and J 2 bases; bases outside gene matches: 2. CDR3 size: 13 residues. Germline V gene sequence: CDR1 GTSNPN, CDR2 SVGIG (reference sequence). Here the CDR3 DNA reads TGTGCCTGGAACGGACTAGCGGCCTACGAGCAGTACTTC. This translates into CAWNGLAAYEQYF. The full variable domain, with the rest looked up from reference TRBV30 and TRBJ2-7, is SQTIHQWPATLVQPVGSPLSLECTVEGTSNPNLYWYRQAAGRGLQLLFYSVGIGQISSEVPQNLSASRPQDRQFILSSKKLLLSDSGFYLCAWNGLAAYEQYFGPGTRLTVT.

This chain connects TRBV2 to TRBJ2-3; D call uncertain. The V gene lost 8 bases and the J gene lost 0 bases, with 12 bases spanning the gap. This CDR3 comprises 14 residues. From germline, CDR1 is SNHLY and CDR2 FYNNEI. As DNA, the CDR3 is TGTGCCAGCCTAGAACTTTCAAGCACAGATACGCAGTATTTT. The encoded protein is CASLELSSTDTQYF. The complete variable domain, with remaining parts taken from reference TRBV2 and TRBJ2-3, reads EPEVTQTPSHQVTQMGQEVILRCVPISNHLYFYWYRQILGQKVEFLVSFYNNEISEKSEIFDDQFSVERPDGSNFTLKIRSTKLEDSAMYFCASLELSSTDTQYFGPGTRLTVL.

The gene calls are TRBV19 and TRBJ2-2; 7 bases are a match to TRBD1. V lost 7 bases and J lost 4; bases outside the gene matches: 18. Germline V lookup: CDR1 LNHDA, CDR2 SQIVND (reference sequence). This CDR3 contains 18 residues. The CDR3 DNA follows: TGTGCCAGTAAAGCTTCCAGGGCGACAGGGATCCCCACCGGGGAGCTGTTTTTT. Protein sequence: CASKASRATGIPTGELFF.

The chain links TRBV10-3 to TRBJ1-1; possibly TRBD1 for D (6 bases). This CDR3 spans 14 amino acids. The V gene's germline CDR1 is ENHRY and CDR2 SYGVKD. With 6 bases removed from V and 3 bases from J, the gap between germline ends came to 14 bases. The CDR3 DNA is TGTGCCATCAGGAGGGGGGGGCTCGACACTGAAGCTTTCTTT. Encoded protein: CAIRRGGLDTEAFF.

V and J are TRBV6-5 and TRBJ2-1, with 7 bases identical to TRBD1. Unmatched junction bases numbered 8, after V lost 4 bases and J lost 8 bases. CDR1 and CDR2 (germline): MNHEY, SVGAGI. The CDR3 is 14 residues long. CDR3 DNA sequence: TGTGCCAGCAGTTTCGACAGGGTGATTGATGAGCAGTTCTTC. It is translated as CASSFDRVIDEQFF.

The genes are TRBV5-6 and TRBJ2-7, with D uncertain. Trimming cost V 0 bases and J 1 base, with 11 bases left between them. Looked up from germline, CDR1 is SGHDT and CDR2 is YYEEEE. The CDR3 is 15 residues long. This CDR3 is CASSLADPESYEQYF. The DNA of the CDR3 is TGTGCCAGCAGCTTGGCCGATCCTGAGTCCTACGAGCAGTACTTC.

This sequence joins TRBV28 and TRBJ2-7; D is uncertain. CDR3 length equals 13 residues. CDR1 MDHEN and CDR2 SYDVKM come from the germline V gene. V dropped 4 bases and J dropped 0 bases, with 7 bases sitting between them. CDR3 amino acids: CASSSPVSYEQYF. The CDR3 nucleotides read TGTGCCAGCAGTTCCCCGGTCTCCTACGAGCAGTACTTC.

The chain links TRBV28 to TRBJ2-5; 12 bases line up with TRBD2. V lost 4 bases to trimming and J lost 11 bases; unmatched junction nucleotides: 17. The CDR3 is 17 residues long. In germline, CDR1 is MDHEN, CDR2 SYDVKM. DNA for the CDR3: TGTGCCAGCAGTTGGTCCCCCCTAGCGGGAGGGCCTGGGGAGCAGTACTTC. Its protein is CASSWSPLAGGPGEQYF.